This T cell receptor (beta chain) was identified in a study of cytomegalovirus exposure and HLA in healthy donors. Overall study context: Per a later analysis, the approximately 600 first-cohort and approximately 120 validation repertoires shared one platform.

As to this clone: Its matching antigen is unknown.

Profiled with immunoSEQ multiplex PCR; TCRdb holds only in-frame clones, not every one. The table has 55,000 to 75,000 clones, just under 95% seen once. Separate from the 666-subject first cohort was the approximately 110-subject validation cohort, to which the donors belonged. V was shortened by 6 bases and J by 2 bases, with 17 bases between the two germline ends. The CDR3 length is 14 residues. Germline V gene data show CDR1 as SQVTM and CDR2 as ANQGSEA. Overall study findings and caveats: Confirmation was obtained in vitro that a few CMV-associated chains are specific for CMV antigens. The dataset shows that most TCR sequences were rare, while some public TCRs occurred in many donors.

The TCR was taken from a man younger than 35 in good health and CMV-seropositive. V usage is TRBV29-1 and J usage is TRBJ2-7; D ambiguous. The sequenced material came from PBMCs. CDR3 nucleotide sequence: TGCAGCGTGATATCCGTGGGCGAGCCCTACGAGCAGTACTTC. Residues: CSVISVGEPYEQYF.